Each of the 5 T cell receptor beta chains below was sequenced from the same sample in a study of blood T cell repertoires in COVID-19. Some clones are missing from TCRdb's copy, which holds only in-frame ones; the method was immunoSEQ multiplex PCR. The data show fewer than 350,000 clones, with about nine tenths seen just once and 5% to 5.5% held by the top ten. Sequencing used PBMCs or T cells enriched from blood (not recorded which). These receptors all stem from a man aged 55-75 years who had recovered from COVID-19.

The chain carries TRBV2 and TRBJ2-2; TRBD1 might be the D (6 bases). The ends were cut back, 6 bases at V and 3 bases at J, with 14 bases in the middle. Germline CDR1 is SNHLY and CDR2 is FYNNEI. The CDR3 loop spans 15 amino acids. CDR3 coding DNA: TGTGCCAGCAGACCAGACAGGCGCGACACCGGGGAGCTGTTTTTT. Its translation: CASRPDRRDTGELFF.

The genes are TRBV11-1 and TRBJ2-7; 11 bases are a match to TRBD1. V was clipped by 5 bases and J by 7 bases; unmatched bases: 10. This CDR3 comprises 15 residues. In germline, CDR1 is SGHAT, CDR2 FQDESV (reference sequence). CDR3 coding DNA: TGTGCCAGCAGCCTCCGGGACAGGGGGTTGAGGGAGCAGTACTTC. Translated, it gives CASSLRDRGLREQYF.

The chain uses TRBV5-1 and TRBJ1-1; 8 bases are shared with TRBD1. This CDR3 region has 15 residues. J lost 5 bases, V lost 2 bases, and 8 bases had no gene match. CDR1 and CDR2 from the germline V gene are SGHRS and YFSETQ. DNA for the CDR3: TGCGCCAGCAGCTTAACAGGGGGAAGTTGGACTGAAGCTTTCTTT. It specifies CASSLTGGSWTEAFF.

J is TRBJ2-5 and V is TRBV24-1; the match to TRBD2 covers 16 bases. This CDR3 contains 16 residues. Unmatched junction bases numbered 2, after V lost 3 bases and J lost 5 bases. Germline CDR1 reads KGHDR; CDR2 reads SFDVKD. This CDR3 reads CATSDVGLAGGETQYF. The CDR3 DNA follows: TGTGCCACCAGTGATGTGGGACTAGCGGGAGGGGAGACCCAGTACTTC.

The CDR3 region is CASSQDTPNTGELFF. The CDR3 DNA sequence: TGCGCCAGCAGCCAGGACACCCCGAACACCGGGGAGCTGTTTTTT. The V and J genes are TRBV5-1 and TRBJ2-2; possibly TRBD1 for D (5 bases). From germline, CDR1 is SGHRS and CDR2 YFSETQ. This CDR3 contains 15 residues. The V end lost 4 bases, the J end lost 0 bases, and 10 bases lay between the germline ends.